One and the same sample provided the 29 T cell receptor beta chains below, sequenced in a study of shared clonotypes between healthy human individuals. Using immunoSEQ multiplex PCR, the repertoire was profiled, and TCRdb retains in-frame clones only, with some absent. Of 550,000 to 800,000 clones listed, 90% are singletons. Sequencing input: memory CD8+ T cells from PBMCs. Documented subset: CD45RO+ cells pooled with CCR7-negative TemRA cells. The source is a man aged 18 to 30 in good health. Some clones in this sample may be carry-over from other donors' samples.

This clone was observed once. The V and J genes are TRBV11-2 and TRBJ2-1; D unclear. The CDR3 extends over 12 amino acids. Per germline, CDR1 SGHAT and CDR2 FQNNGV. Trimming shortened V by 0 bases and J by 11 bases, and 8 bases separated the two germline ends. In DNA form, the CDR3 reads TGTGCCAGCAGCTTAGATGGCCCTAAGCAGTTCTTC. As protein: CASSLDGPKQFF.

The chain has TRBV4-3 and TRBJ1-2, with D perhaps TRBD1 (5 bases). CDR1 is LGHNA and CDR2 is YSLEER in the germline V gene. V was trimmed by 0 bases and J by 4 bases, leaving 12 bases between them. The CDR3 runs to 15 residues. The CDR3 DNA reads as TGCGCCAGCAGCCAAGAGTTTACAGGTCGCTATGGCTACACCTTC. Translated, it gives CASSQEFTGRYGYTF.

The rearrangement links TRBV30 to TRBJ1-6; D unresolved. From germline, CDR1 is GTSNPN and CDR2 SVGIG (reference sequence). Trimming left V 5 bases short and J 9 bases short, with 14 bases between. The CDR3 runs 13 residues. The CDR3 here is CAWALDVISPLHF. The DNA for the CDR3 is TGTGCCTGGGCCTTAGACGTCATTTCACCCCTCCACTTT.

CDR3 sequence (DNA): TGTGCCAGTAGTATAGATAGCAGCCAAGAGACCCAGTACTTC. Protein: CASSIDSSQETQYF. The chain combines TRBV19 with TRBJ2-5, with D uncertain. Trimming shortened V by 0 bases and J by 1 base, and 6 bases separated the two germline ends. The CDR3 is made up of 14 amino acids. Germline CDR1 LNHDA, CDR2 SQIVND (reference sequence).

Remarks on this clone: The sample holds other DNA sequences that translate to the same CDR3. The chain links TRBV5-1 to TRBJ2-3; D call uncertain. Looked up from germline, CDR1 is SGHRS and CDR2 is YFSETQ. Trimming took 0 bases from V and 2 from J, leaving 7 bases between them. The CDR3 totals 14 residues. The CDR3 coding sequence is TGCGCCAGCAGCTTGGCTGGCCCCACAGATACGCAGTATTTT. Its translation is CASSLAGPTDTQYF.

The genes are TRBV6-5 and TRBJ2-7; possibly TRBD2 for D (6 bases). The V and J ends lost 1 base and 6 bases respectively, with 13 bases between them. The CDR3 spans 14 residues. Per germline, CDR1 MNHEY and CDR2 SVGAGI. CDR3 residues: CASSYWAGSAEQYF. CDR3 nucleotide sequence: TGTGCCAGCAGTTACTGGGCGGGATCGGCCGAGCAGTACTTC.

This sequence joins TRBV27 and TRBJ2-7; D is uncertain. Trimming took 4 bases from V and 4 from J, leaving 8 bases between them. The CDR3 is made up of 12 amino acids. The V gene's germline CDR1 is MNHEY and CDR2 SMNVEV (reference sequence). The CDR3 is CASSSLNYEQYF. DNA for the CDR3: TGTGCCAGCAGTTCCCTTAATTACGAGCAGTACTTC.

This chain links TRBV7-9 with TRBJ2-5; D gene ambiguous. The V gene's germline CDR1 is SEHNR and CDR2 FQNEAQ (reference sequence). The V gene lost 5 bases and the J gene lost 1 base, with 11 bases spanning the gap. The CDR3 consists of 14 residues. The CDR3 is CASSHQWIQETQYF. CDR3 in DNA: TGTGCCAGCAGCCACCAGTGGATCCAAGAGACCCAGTACTTC.

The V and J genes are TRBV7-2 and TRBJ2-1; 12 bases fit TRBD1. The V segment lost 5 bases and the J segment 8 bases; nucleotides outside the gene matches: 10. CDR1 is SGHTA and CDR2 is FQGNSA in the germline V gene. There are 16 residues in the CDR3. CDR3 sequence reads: CASSLRGTGGNYEQFF. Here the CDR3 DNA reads TGTGCCAGCAGCCTAAGAGGGACAGGGGGCAACTATGAGCAGTTCTTC.

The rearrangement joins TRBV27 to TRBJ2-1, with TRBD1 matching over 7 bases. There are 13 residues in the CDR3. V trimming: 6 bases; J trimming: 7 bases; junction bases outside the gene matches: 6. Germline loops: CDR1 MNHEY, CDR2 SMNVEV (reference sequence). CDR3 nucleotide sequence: TGTGCCAGCAGATTACTACAGGGGAATGAGCAGTTCTTC. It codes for CASRLLQGNEQFF.

Written as DNA, the CDR3 is TGTGCCAGTAGTAGGGACAGCCTCTCTGGAAACACCATATATTTT. It encodes CASSRDSLSGNTIYF. The chain combines TRBV19 with TRBJ1-3, with 7 bases matching TRBD1. This CDR3 spans 15 amino acids. V shed 4 bases, J shed 0 bases, and the junction held 3 bases outside the gene matches. The germline CDR1 and CDR2 sequences are LNHDA and SQIVND (reference sequence).

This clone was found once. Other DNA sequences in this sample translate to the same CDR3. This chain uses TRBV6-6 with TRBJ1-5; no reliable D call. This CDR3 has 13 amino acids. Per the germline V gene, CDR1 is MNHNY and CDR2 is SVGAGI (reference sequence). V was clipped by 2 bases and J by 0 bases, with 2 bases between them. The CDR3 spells CASSYGSNQPQHF. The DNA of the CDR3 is TGTGCCAGCAGTTACGGTAGCAATCAGCCCCAGCATTTT.

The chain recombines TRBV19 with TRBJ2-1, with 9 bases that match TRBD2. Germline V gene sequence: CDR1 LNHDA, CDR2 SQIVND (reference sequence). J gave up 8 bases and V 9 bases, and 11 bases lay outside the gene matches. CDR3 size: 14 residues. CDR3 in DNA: TGTGCCAGCGGTGTGATTAGCGGGAGAGATGAGCAGTTCTTC. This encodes CASGVISGRDEQFF.

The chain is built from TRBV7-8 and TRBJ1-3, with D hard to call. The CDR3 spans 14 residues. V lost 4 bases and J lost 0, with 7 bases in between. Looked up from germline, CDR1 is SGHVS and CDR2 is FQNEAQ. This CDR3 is CASSSPYSGNTIYF. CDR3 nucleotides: TGTGCCAGCAGCTCTCCCTACTCTGGAAACACCATATATTTT.

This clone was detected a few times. The CDR3, as DNA: TGTGCCAGCAGTAAGAGCGCGGGTAGGAGGGATGAGCAGTTCTTC. Translation: CASSKSAGRRDEQFF. This rearrangement joins TRBV27 to TRBJ2-1; maybe TRBD2 (6 bases). The CDR3 totals 15 residues. Germline V gene lookup returns CDR1 MNHEY and CDR2 SMNVEV (reference sequence). Trimming stripped 5 bases from V and 8 bases from J, with 19 bases between.

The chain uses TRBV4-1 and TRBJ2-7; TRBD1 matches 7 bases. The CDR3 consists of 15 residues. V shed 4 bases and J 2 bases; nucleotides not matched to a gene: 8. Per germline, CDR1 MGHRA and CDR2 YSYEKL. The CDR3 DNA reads TGCGCCAGCAGCCCGACAGGGATGGTGGCCTACGAGCAGTACTTC. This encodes CASSPTGMVAYEQYF.

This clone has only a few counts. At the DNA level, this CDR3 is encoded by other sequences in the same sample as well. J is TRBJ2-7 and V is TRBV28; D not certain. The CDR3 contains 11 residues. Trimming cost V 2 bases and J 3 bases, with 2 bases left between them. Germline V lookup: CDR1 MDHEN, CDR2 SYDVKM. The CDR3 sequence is CASSLDYEQYF. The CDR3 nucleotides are TGTGCCAGCAGTTTAGACTACGAGCAGTACTTC. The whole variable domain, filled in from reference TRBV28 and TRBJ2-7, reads DVKVTQSSRYLVKRTGEKVFLECVQDMDHENMFWYRQDPGLGLRLIYFSYDVKMKEKGDIPEGYSVSREKKERFSLILESASTNQTSMYLCASSLDYEQYFGPGTRLTVT.

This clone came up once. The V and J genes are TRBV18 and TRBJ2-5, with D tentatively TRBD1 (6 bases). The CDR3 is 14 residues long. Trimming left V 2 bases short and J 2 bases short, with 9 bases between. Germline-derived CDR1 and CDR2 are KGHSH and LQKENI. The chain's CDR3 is CASSPRTAQETQYF. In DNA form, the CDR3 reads TGTGCCAGCTCACCAAGGACAGCTCAAGAGACCCAGTACTTC.

The CDR3 loop reads CASSLLPLAGRTDTQYF. The DNA for the CDR3 is TGTGCCAGCAGTTTACTTCCACTAGCGGGAAGGACAGATACGCAGTATTTT. The chain couples TRBV27 to TRBJ2-3, with 10 bases identical to TRBD2. The CDR3 contains 17 residues. The ends lost 2 bases at V and 3 bases at J; junction bases unmatched: 8. CDR1 MNHEY and CDR2 SMNVEV come from the germline V gene (reference sequence).

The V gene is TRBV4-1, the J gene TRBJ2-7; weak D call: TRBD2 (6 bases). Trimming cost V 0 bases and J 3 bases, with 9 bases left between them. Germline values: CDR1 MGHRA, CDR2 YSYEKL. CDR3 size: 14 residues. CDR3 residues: CASSQEGGLYEQYF. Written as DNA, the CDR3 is TGCGCCAGCAGCCAAGAGGGGGGTCTCTACGAGCAGTACTTC.

The CDR3 coding sequence is TGTGCCACAACTCCGGGGCTAGCGTCGACAGATACGCAGTATTTT. Translation gives CATTPGLASTDTQYF. V is TRBV5-8 and J is TRBJ2-3; D perhaps matches TRBD2 (6 bases). The CDR3 runs to 15 residues. Trimming pared 9 bases from V and 3 bases from J, leaving 20 bases between. Germline values: CDR1 SGHTS, CDR2 YDEGEE. Filled out from reference TRBV5-8 and TRBJ2-3, the complete variable domain reads EAGVTQSPTHLIKTRGQQATLRCSPISGHTSVYWYQQALGLGLQFLLWYDEGEERNRGNFPPRFSGRQFPNYSSELNVNALELEDSALYLCATTPGLASTDTQYFGPGTRLTVL.

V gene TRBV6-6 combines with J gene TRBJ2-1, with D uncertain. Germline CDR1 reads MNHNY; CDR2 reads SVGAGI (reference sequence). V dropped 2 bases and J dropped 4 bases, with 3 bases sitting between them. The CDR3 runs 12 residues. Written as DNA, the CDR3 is TGTGCCAGCAGTTACATTTACAATGAGCAGTTCTTC. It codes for CASSYIYNEQFF.

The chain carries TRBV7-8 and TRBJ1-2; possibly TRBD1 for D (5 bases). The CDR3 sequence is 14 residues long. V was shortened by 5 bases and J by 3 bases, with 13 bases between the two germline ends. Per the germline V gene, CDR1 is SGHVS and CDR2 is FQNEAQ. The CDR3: CASSLRDGYYGYTF. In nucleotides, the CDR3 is TGTGCCAGCAGCCTCCGGGACGGATACTATGGCTACACCTTC.

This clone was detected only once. The CDR3: CASSTPGTGSYEQYF. CDR3 nucleotide sequence: TGTGCCAGTAGCACACCCGGGACAGGGTCCTACGAGCAGTACTTC. This chain connects TRBV19 to TRBJ2-7; 9 bases align to TRBD1. The CDR3 is 15 residues long. Per germline, CDR1 LNHDA and CDR2 SQIVND (reference sequence). The V gene end was trimmed by 6 bases and the J gene end by 1 base; junction bases not matched to a gene: 7.

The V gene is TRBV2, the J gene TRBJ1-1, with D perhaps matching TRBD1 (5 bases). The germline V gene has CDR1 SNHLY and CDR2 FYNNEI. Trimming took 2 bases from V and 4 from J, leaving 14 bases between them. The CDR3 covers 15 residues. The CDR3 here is CASSEWEGSGTEAFF. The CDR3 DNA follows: TGTGCCAGCAGTGAATGGGAGGGGTCAGGCACTGAAGCTTTCTTT.

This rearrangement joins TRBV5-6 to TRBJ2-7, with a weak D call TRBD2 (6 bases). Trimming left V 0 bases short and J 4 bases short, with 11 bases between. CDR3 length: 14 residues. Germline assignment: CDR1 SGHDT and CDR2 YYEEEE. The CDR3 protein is CASSLELAWYEQYF. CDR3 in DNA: TGTGCCAGCAGCTTGGAACTAGCTTGGTACGAGCAGTACTTC.

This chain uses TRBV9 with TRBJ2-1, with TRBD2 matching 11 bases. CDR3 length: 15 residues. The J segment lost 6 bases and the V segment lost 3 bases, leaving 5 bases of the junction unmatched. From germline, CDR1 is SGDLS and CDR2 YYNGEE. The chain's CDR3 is CASSATSGSLNEQFF. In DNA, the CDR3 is TGTGCCAGCAGCGCTACTAGCGGGAGTCTCAATGAGCAGTTCTTC. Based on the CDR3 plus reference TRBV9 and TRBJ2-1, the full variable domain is DSGVTQTPKHLITATGQRVTLRCSPRSGDLSVYWYQQSLDQGLQFLIQYYNGEERAKGNILERFSAQQFPDLHSELNLSSLELGDSALYFCASSATSGSLNEQFFGPGTRLTVL.

In DNA, the CDR3 is TGTGCCAGCAGCTTGAAAGGTTATGGCTACACCTTC. Residues: CASSLKGYGYTF. This rearrangement joins TRBV5-4 to TRBJ1-2, with no clear D. CDR3 size: 12 residues. Germline CDR1 and CDR2: SGHNT and YYREEE (reference sequence). Trimming pared 1 base from V and 5 bases from J, leaving 6 bases between.

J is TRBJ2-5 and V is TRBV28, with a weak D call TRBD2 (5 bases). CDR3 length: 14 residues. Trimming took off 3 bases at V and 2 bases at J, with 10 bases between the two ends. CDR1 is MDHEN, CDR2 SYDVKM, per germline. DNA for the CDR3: TGTGCCAGCAGTTTCCTTAGCGAGCAAGAGACCCAGTACTTC. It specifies CASSFLSEQETQYF. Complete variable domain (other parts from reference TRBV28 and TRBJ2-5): DVKVTQSSRYLVKRTGEKVFLECVQDMDHENMFWYRQDPGLGLRLIYFSYDVKMKEKGDIPEGYSVSREKKERFSLILESASTNQTSMYLCASSFLSEQETQYFGPGTRLLVL.